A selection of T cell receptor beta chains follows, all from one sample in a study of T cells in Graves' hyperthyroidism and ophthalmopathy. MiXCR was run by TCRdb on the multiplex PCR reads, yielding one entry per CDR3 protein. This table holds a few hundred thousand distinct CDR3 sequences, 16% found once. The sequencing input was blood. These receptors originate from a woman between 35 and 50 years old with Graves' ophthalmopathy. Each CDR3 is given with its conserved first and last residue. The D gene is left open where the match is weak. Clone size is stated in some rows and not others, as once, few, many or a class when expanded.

TGTGCCAGCAGTGAAGCCGATCACGAGTCCGGGGAGCTGTTTTTT	CASSEADHESGELFF	TRBV6-1	.	TRBJ2-2	few
TGTGCCACTATTATTGGGGCGGGAGGTCGATACAATGAGCAGTTCTTC	CATIIGAGGRYNEQFF	TRBV6-1	TRBD2	TRBJ2-1	many
TGTGCCAGCAGTTTAACCCAACCGGGCCATGAGCAGTTCTTC	CASSLTQPGHEQFF	TRBV28	.	TRBJ2-1	many
TGTGCCAGCAGCAAGGACGCCAACAATCAGCCCCAGCATTTT	CASSKDANNQPQHF	TRBV6-1	.	TRBJ1-5	few
TGTGCCAGCAGCCAGCGGCAGGGGGAGGGAGAGACCCAGTACTTC	CASSQRQGEGETQYF	TRBV7-3	.	TRBJ2-5	.
TGTGCCAGCAGCCAAGGCCTGACTAATCAAGAGACCCAGTACTTC	CASSQGLTNQETQYF	TRBV3-1	.	TRBJ2-5	many
TGTGCCTGGAGTGGTGGTGGGGATGAAAAACTGTTTTTT	CAWSGGGDEKLFF	TRBV30	.	TRBJ1-4	many
TGTGCCAGCAGCTTCATGGTGCGGCGGCGGGGGGCCAACTCCTACGAGCAGTACTTC	CASSFMVRRRGANSYEQYF	TRBV27	TRBD2	TRBJ2-7	.
TGTGCCAGCAGCCAAGATAAGGGGGCTAGGACTGAAGCTTTCTTT	CASSQDKGARTEAFF	TRBV3-1	TRBD1	TRBJ1-1	many
TGTGCCAGCTCCCCAACAGGGGGCATTCTGAACACTGAAGCTTTCTTT	CASSPTGGILNTEAFF	TRBV18	TRBD1	TRBJ1-1	.
TGTGCCAGTAGTATGGGTTCGGGGGGACGCACAGATACGCAGTATTTT	CASSMGSGGRTDTQYF	TRBV19	TRBD2	TRBJ2-3	.
TGTGCCAGCACCGTTGACAGATCAATTTCACCCCTCCACTTT	CASTVDRSISPLHF	TRBV12-3/TRBV12-4	.	TRBJ1-6	many
TGTGCCTGGAGCTATAGCGGGGGGGGGCCAGATACGCAGTATTTT	CAWSYSGGGPDTQYF	TRBV30	TRBD2	TRBJ2-3	.
TGTGCCTGGAGTCAAGGACAGAATCAGCCCCAGCATTTT	CAWSQGQNQPQHF	TRBV30	.	TRBJ1-5	many
TGTGCCAGCAGTGGACCGGGACAGGGCGAAAAACTGTTTTTT	CASSGPGQGEKLFF	TRBV25-1	TRBD1	TRBJ1-4	.
TGTGCCAGCAGCCACCTAACCTACGAGCAGTACTTC	CASSHLTYEQYF	TRBV3-1	.	TRBJ2-7	many
TGCAGCGTTAGGCCGACCACTCAGACCTCCTACGAGCAGTACTTC	CSVRPTTQTSYEQYF	TRBV29-1	.	TRBJ2-7	many
TGCAGCGTTGTGGGGTTTGGGCTAGCGGGGGTCCAAGAGACCCAGTACTTC	CSVVGFGLAGVQETQYF	TRBV29-1	TRBD2	TRBJ2-5	.
TGTGCCAGCAGCGGTCGGGACTCACCCTGGGGGAAAAACATTCAGTACTTC	CASSGRDSPWGKNIQYF	TRBV7-2	.	TRBJ2-4	.
TGTGCCAGCAGTTACAGGGGAGCCCGGGAGACCCAGTACTTC	CASSYRGARETQYF	TRBV6-5	.	TRBJ2-5	.
TGTGCCAGCAGTCCCGGGACTAGCGGGAATCTAGCCAAAAACATTCAGTACTTC	CASSPGTSGNLAKNIQYF	TRBV28	TRBD2	TRBJ2-4	.
TGTGCCATCAGTGGCCTCGGGAGCAATGAGCAGTTCTTC	CAISGLGSNEQFF	TRBV10-3	.	TRBJ2-1	few
TGTGCCAGCACGCCATGGGACAGAAGCTCCTATAATTCACCCCTCCACTTT	CASTPWDRSSYNSPLHF	TRBV28	TRBD1	TRBJ1-6	many
TGTGCCAGCAGTCAGGGGGCGCTTGAAAAACTGTTTTTT	CASSQGALEKLFF	TRBV6-1	TRBD1	TRBJ1-4	.
TGTGCCAGCTCACCGGGTTCCGGCGGGAGGGGATCGAACACTGAAGCTTTCTTT	CASSPGSGGRGSNTEAFF	TRBV18	.	TRBJ1-1	.
TGTGCCAGCGGGGCAGCGGGAGGGTACAATGAGCAGTTCTTC	CASGAAGGYNEQFF	TRBV6-1	TRBD2	TRBJ2-1	many
TGTGCCAGCAGCTTAACGGACGGGGATACGCAGTATTTT	CASSLTDGDTQYF	TRBV7-3	.	TRBJ2-3	few
TGTGCCTGTCCTCGGACCGGGATGAACCGTGGCTACACCTTC	CACPRTGMNRGYTF	TRBV30	.	TRBJ1-2	many
TGTGCCAGCAGGGGGTCGGGAGATACGCAGTATTTT	CASRGSGDTQYF	TRBV27	.	TRBJ2-3	many
TGTGCCAGCAGTCACTCCTCCCGGGGAATGAACACTGAAGCTTTCTTT	CASSHSSRGMNTEAFF	TRBV6-5	.	TRBJ1-1	few
TGCAGTGCTGGGCCGGGATCCAACACTGAAGCTTTCTTT	CSAGPGSNTEAFF	TRBV20-1	.	TRBJ1-1	few
TGCGCCAGCAGCCCCGGTGAAAGCTCCTATAATTCACCCCTCCACTTT	CASSPGESSYNSPLHF	TRBV4-1	.	TRBJ1-6	few
TGTGCCAGCAGCTTAAGGCGCGTTTATGGGAATGAGCAGTTCTTC	CASSLRRVYGNEQFF	TRBV7-8	.	TRBJ2-1	many
TGCGCCAGTCGGCGCGGTGGGGGAGGGAACCCCTACGAGCAGTACTTC	CASRRGGGGNPYEQYF	TRBV10-2	TRBD2	TRBJ2-7	few
TGCAGTGCAAGGGGGGCTAGCGGGAGGGCCTACAATGAGCAGTTCTTC	CSARGASGRAYNEQFF	TRBV20-1	TRBD2	TRBJ2-1	many
TGCAGTGCAAACTTTGGACTGGCGGGACCAGATACGCAGTATTTT	CSANFGLAGPDTQYF	TRBV20-1	.	TRBJ2-3	few
TGTGCCAGCAGCTTAGACACCGTCACAGATACGCAGTATTTT	CASSLDTVTDTQYF	TRBV7-9	.	TRBJ2-3	.
TGTGCCAGCTCACCACCGGAAAGCCAACCTAAGACCCAGTACTTC	CASSPPESQPKTQYF	TRBV18	.	TRBJ2-5	few
TGTGCCAGCAGTGAGGACAGGGGAAGAGATCAGCCCCAGCATTTT	CASSEDRGRDQPQHF	TRBV2	TRBD1	TRBJ1-5	many
TGTGCCATCAGTTGGACTAGCGGGACCTACAATGAGCAGTTCTTC	CAISWTSGTYNEQFF	TRBV10-3	TRBD2	TRBJ2-1	.
TGTGCCAGCTCACCAACCGAAGACTCTGGAAACACCATATATTTT	CASSPTEDSGNTIYF	TRBV18	.	TRBJ1-3	many
TGTGCCAGCAGTTTACACAGTCGTCCCAATCAGCCCCAGCATTTT	CASSLHSRPNQPQHF	TRBV27	.	TRBJ1-5	many
TGCAGTGCTAGAGATGACCTCCGATACGAGCAGTACTTC	CSARDDLRYEQYF	TRBV20-1	.	TRBJ2-7	.
TGCGCCAGCAGCCAAGACAAGGGGGCGGGGGTGCCTGGGGCCAACGTCCTGACTTTC	CASSQDKGAGVPGANVLTF	TRBV4-1	.	TRBJ2-6	few
TGTGCCAGCAGGCAACCGGGACAGGGGGATGGCTACACCTTC	CASRQPGQGDGYTF	TRBV2	TRBD1	TRBJ1-2	many
TGTGCCTGGAGTCCGACAGGGGTGAGGGGCTACACCTTC	CAWSPTGVRGYTF	TRBV30	TRBD1	TRBJ1-2	many
TGTGCCAGTAGTATAGCCTGGGGGGACCCCTCCTACAATGAGCAGTTCTTC	CASSIAWGDPSYNEQFF	TRBV19	.	TRBJ2-1	few
TGTGCCAGCAGCCGAGGTGTGGGACAGGGTTACACCGGGGAGCTGTTTTTT	CASSRGVGQGYTGELFF	TRBV3-1	TRBD1	TRBJ2-2	few
TGTGCCAGCAGTGGAACCCCTGACTGGACCCAAGAGACCCAGTACTTC	CASSGTPDWTQETQYF	TRBV6-1	.	TRBJ2-5	many
TGTGCCAGCTCTATAAGCACTAGCGGGGTTGGAAATGAGCAGTTCTTC	CASSISTSGVGNEQFF	TRBV18	TRBD2	TRBJ2-1	many
TGCAGCGTTGTTACTAGCGGGACATACGAGCAGTACTTC	CSVVTSGTYEQYF	TRBV29-1	TRBD2	TRBJ2-7	few
TGTGCCAGCAGTTACAGGACAGGAAATTCACCCCTCCACTTT	CASSYRTGNSPLHF	TRBV6-1	TRBD1	TRBJ1-6	many
TGTGCCAGCAGATCAGAGACTAGGACCTACGAGCAGTACTTC	CASRSETRTYEQYF	TRBV28	.	TRBJ2-7	.
TGTGCCAGCAGCAACCTAGCGGGGGGCGACTCCGAGCAGTACTTC	CASSNLAGGDSEQYF	TRBV7-8	TRBD2	TRBJ2-7	.
TGCAGTGCTAACAGTAACACTGAAGCTTTCTTT	CSANSNTEAFF	TRBV20-1	.	TRBJ1-1	many
TGTGCCAGCACCCTAGGTGGAGAGAACACTGAAGCTTTCTTT	CASTLGGENTEAFF	TRBV9	.	TRBJ1-1	many